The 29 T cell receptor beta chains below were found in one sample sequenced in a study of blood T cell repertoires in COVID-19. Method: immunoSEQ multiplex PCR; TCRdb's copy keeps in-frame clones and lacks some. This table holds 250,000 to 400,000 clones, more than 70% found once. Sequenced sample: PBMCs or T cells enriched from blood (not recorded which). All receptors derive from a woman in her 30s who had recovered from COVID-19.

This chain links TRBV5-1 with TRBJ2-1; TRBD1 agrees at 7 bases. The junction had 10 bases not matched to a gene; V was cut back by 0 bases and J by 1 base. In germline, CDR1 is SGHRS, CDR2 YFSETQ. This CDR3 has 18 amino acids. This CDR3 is CASSLASDRVPSYNEQFF. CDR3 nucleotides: TGCGCCAGCAGCTTGGCCTCCGACAGGGTACCGTCCTACAATGAGCAGTTCTTC.

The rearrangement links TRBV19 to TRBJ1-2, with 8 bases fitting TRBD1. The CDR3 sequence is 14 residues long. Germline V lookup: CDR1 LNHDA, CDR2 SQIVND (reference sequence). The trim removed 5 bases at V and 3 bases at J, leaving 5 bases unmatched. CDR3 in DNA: TGTGCCAGTAGTTCCCAGGGGGCGGACTATGGCTACACCTTC. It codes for CASSSQGADYGYTF.

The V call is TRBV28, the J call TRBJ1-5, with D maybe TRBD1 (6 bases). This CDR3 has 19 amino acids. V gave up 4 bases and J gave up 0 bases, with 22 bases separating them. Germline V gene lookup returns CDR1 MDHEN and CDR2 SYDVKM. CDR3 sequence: CASSSLFGTITYSNQPQHF. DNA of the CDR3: TGTGCCAGCAGTTCTCTCTTTGGGACAATTACTTATAGCAATCAGCCCCAGCATTTT.

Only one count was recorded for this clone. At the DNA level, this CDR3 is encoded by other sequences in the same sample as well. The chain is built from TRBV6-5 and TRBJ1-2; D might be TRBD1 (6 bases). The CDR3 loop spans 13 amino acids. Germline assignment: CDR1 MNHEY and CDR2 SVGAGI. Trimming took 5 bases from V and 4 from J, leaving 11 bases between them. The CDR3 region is CASSRDRLYGYTF. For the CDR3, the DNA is TGTGCCAGCAGTCGTGACAGGCTCTATGGCTACACCTTC.

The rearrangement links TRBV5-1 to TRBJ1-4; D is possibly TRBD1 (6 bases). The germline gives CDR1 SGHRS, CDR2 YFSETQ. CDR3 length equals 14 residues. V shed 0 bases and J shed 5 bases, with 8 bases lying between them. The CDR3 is CASSLEQGNEKLFF. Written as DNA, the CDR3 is TGCGCCAGCAGCTTGGAGCAGGGGAATGAAAAACTGTTTTTT.

The CDR3 loop is CASSLSQLAGGPAQYF. CDR3 DNA: TGTGCCAGCAGCTTGTCCCAGCTAGCGGGGGGCCCAGCGCAGTATTTT. The chain joins TRBV5-4 to TRBJ2-3; 11 nucleotides match TRBD2. V gave up 1 base and J gave up 10 bases; unmatched junction bases: 11. CDR1 SGHNT and CDR2 YYREEE come from the germline V gene (reference sequence). There are 16 residues in the CDR3.

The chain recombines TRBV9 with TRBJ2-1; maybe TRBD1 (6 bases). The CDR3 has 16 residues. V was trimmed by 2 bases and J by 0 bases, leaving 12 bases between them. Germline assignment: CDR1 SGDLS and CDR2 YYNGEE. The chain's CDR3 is CASSVGTSRSYNEQFF. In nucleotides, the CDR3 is TGTGCCAGCAGCGTCGGGACATCACGCTCCTACAATGAGCAGTTCTTC.

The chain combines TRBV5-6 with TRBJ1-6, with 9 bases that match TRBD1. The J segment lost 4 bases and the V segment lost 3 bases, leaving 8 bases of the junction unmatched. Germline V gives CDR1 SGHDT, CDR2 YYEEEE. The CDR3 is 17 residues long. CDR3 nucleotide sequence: TGTGCCAGCAGCTCGGACAGGGGAACGAGGTATAATTCACCCCTCCACTTT. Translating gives CASSSDRGTRYNSPLHF.

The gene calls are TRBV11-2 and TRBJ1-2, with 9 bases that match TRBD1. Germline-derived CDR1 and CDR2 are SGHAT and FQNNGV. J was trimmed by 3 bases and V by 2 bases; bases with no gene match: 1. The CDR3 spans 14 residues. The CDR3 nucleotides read TGTGCCAGCAGCTTAAACAGGGGGCACTATGGCTACACCTTC. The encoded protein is CASSLNRGHYGYTF.

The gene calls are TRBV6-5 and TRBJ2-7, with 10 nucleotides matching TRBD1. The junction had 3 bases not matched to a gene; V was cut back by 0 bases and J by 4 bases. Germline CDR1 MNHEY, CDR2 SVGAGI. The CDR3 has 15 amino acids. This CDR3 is CASSYSDRGRYEQYF. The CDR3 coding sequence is TGTGCCAGCAGTTACTCGGACAGGGGGAGGTACGAGCAGTACTTC.

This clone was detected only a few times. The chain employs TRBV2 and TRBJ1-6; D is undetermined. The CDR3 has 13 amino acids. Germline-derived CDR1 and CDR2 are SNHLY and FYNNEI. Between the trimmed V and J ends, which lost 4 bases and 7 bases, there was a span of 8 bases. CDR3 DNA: TGTGCCAGCAGTGCACAGATAAATTCACCCCTCCACTTT. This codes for CASSAQINSPLHF.

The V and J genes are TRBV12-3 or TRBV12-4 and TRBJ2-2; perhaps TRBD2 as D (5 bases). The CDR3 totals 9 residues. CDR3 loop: CPGTGELFF. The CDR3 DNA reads TGTCCGGGGACCGGGGAGCTGTTTTTT.

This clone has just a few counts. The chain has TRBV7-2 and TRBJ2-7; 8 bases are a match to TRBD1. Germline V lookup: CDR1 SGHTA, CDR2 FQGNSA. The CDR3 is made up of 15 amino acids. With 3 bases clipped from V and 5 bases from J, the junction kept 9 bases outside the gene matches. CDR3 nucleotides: TGTGCCAGCAGCTTCCCGACAGGGGCGGGTGACGAGCAGTACTTC. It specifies CASSFPTGAGDEQYF.

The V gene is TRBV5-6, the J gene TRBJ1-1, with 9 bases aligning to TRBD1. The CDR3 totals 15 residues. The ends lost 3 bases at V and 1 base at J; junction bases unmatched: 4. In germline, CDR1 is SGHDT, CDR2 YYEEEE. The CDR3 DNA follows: TGTGCCAGCAGCTCGGGACAGGGAGCGAACACTGAAGCTTTCTTT. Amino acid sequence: CASSSGQGANTEAFF.

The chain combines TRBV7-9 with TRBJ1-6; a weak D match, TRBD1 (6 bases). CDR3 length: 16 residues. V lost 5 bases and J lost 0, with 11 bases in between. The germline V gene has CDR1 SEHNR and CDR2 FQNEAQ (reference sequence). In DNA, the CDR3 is TGTGCCAGCAGCGAACAGGGTGCCTCCTATAATTCACCCCTCCACTTT. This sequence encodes CASSEQGASYNSPLHF.

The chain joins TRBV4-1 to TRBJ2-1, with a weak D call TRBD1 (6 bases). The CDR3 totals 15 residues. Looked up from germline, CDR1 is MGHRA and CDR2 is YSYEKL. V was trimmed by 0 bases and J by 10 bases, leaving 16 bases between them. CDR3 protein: CASSQDLRDNGEQFF. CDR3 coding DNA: TGCGCCAGCAGCCAAGATCTCCGGGACAACGGGGAGCAGTTCTTC.

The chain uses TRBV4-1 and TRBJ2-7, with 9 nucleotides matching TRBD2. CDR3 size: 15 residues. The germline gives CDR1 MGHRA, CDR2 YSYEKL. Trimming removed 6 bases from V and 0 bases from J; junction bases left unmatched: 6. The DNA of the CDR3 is TGCGCCAGCAGACCTGCGGGGGGGAGCTCCTACGAGCAGTACTTC. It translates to CASRPAGGSSYEQYF.

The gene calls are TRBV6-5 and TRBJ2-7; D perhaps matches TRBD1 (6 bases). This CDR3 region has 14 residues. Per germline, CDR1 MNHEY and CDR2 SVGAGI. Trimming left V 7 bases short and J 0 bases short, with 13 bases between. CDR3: CASTHSRGSYEQYF. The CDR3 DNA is TGTGCCAGCACCCATTCCAGGGGCTCCTACGAGCAGTACTTC.

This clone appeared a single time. The CDR3 is CASSYSRAGVGYTF. The CDR3 DNA is TGTGCCAGCAGTTACTCGAGGGCAGGGGTTGGCTACACCTTC. The chain carries TRBV6-5 and TRBJ1-2; possible D gene TRBD1, 6 bases. The CDR3 sequence is 14 residues long. Germline CDR1 MNHEY, CDR2 SVGAGI. V lost 0 bases to trimming and J lost 7 bases, with 12 bases between them.

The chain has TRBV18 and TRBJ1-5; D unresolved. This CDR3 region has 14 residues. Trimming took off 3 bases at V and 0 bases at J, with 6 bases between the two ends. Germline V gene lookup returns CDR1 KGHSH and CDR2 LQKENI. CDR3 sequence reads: CASSPTPSNQPQHF. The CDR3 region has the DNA TGTGCCAGCTCACCCACACCTAGCAATCAGCCCCAGCATTTT.

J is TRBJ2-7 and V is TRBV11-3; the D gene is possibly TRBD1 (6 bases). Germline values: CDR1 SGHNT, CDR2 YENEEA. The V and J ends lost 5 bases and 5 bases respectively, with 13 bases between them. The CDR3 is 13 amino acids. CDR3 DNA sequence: TGTGCCAGCAGCCAGGGGCCGCCGGACGAGCAGTACTTC. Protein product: CASSQGPPDEQYF.

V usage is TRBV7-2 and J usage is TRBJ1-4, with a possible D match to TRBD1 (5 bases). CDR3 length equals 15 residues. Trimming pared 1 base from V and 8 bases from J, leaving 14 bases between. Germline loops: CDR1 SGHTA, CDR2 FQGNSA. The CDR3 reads CASSLVARAGEKLFF. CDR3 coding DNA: TGTGCCAGCAGCTTAGTCGCCAGGGCGGGGGAAAAACTGTTTTTT.

CDR3 protein: CASSVERGNEQFF. CDR3 coding DNA: TGCGCCAGCAGTGTAGAAAGGGGGAATGAGCAGTTCTTC. The V and J genes are TRBV10-1 and TRBJ2-1; perhaps TRBD1 as D (6 bases). The CDR3 consists of 13 residues. Germline assignment: CDR1 WNHNN and CDR2 SYGVQD (reference sequence). The germline V and J ends were trimmed by 4 bases and 7 bases, with 11 bases remaining between them.

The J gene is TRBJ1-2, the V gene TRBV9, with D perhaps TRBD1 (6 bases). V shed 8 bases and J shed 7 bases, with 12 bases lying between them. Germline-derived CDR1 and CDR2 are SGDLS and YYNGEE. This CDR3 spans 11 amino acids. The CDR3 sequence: CARGGRCGYTF. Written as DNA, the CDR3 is TGTGCCAGAGGGGGTCGATGTGGCTACACCTTC.

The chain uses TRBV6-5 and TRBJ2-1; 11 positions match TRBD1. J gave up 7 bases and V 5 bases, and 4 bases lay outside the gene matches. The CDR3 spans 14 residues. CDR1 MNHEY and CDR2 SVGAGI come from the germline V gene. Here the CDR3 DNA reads TGTGCCAGCAGTCCCGGGACAGGGGGAAATGAGCAGTTCTTC. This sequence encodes CASSPGTGGNEQFF.

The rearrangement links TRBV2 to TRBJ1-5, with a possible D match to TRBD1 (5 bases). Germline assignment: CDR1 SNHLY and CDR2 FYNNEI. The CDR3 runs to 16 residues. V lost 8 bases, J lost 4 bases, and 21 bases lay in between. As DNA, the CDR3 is TGTGCCAGCTCCAGGGTCAACCCCGGTAGGAATCAGCCCCAGCATTTT. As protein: CASSRVNPGRNQPQHF. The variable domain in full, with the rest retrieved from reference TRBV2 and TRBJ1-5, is EPEVTQTPSHQVTQMGQEVILRCVPISNHLYFYWYRQILGQKVEFLVSFYNNEISEKSEIFDDQFSVERPDGSNFTLKIRSTKLEDSAMYFCASSRVNPGRNQPQHFGDGTRLSIL.

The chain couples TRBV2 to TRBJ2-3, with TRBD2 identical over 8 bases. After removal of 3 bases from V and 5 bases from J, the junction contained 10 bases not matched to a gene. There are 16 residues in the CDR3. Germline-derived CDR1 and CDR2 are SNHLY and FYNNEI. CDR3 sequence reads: CASSEAQRGQGDTQYF. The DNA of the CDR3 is TGTGCCAGCAGTGAGGCCCAGCGGGGGCAGGGAGATACGCAGTATTTT.

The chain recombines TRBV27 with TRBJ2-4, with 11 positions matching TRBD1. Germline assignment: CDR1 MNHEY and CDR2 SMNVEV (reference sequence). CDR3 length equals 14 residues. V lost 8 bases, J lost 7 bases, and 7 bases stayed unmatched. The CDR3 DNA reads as TGTGCCAGCGGGTCCCGGGACAGGGGGAACATTCAGTACTTC. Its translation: CASGSRDRGNIQYF.

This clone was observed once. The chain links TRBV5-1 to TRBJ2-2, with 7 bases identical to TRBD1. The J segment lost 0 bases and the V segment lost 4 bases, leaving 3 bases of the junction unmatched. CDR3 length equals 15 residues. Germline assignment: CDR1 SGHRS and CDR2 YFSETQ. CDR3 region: CASSTGQSNTGELFF. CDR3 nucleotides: TGCGCCAGCAGCACGGGACAGTCGAACACCGGGGAGCTGTTTTTT.